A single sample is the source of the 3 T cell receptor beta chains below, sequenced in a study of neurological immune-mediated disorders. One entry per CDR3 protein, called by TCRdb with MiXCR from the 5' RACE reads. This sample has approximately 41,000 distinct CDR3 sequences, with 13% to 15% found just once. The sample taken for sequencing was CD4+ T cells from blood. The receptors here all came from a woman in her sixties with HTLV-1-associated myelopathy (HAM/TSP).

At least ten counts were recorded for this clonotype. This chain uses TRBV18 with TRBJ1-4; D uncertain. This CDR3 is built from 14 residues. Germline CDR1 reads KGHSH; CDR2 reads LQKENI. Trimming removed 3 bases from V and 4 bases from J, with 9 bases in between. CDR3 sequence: CASSPQLDNEKLFF. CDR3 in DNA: TGTGCCAGCTCACCGCAGTTGGATAATGAAAAACTGTTTTTT.

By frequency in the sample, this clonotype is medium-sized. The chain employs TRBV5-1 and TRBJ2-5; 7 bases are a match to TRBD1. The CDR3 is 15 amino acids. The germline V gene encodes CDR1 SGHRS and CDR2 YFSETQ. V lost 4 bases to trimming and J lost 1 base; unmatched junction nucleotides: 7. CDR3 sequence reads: CASSLGTVFQETQYF. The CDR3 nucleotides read TGCGCCAGCAGCCTAGGGACAGTCTTCCAAGAGACCCAGTACTTC.

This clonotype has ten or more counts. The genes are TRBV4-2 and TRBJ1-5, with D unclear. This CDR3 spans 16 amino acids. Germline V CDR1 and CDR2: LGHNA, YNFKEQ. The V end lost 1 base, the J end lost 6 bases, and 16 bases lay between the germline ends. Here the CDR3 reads CASSQVAGPEGQPQHF. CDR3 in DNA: TGTGCCAGCAGCCAAGTAGCAGGCCCGGAGGGTCAGCCCCAGCATTTT.